Presented here are 22 T cell receptor beta chains from one specimen sequenced in a study of radiation and T cells in renal cell carcinoma. Produced via immunoSEQ multiplex PCR; TCRdb's table is partial and in-frame only. The sample lists more than 15,000 clones, around 60% occurring once. This sample's treatment: treatment-naive control, cytoreductive nephrectomy. The material sequenced was tumor tissue, taken from a patient whose treatment was nephrectomy without radiotherapy. The receptors derive from a man between 45 and 60 years old with renal cell carcinoma.

The chain recombines TRBV4-2 with TRBJ1-1; D is uncertain. With 0 bases removed from V and 1 base from J, the gap between germline ends came to 9 bases. The CDR3 consists of 15 residues. The germline V gene encodes CDR1 LGHNA and CDR2 YNFKEQ. The CDR3: CASSQEARSNTEAFF. The CDR3 DNA follows: TGTGCCAGCAGCCAAGAAGCCAGGTCGAACACTGAAGCTTTCTTT.

This chain uses TRBV6-5 with TRBJ1-3; D perhaps matches TRBD1 (5 bases). The germline CDR1 and CDR2 sequences are MNHEY and SVGAGI. The V gene lost 8 bases and the J gene lost 5 bases, with 16 bases spanning the gap. The CDR3 is 14 amino acids. CDR3 protein: CASGATVFRNTIYF. The CDR3 DNA reads TGTGCCAGCGGAGCGACAGTTTTTAGAAACACCATATATTTT.

This CDR3 is CASSFTSQGNGYTF. CDR3 bases: TGCGCCAGCAGCTTTACGTCACAGGGTAATGGCTACACCTTC. The chain links TRBV5-1 to TRBJ1-2, with D perhaps TRBD1 (6 bases). CDR1 SGHRS and CDR2 YFSETQ come from the germline V gene. Deletions cut 2 bases from V and 6 bases from J, with 14 bases between. The CDR3 sequence is 14 residues long.

The chain has TRBV19 and TRBJ2-1, with D hard to call. This CDR3 comprises 15 residues. The V end was cut by 0 bases, the J end by 1 base, with 7 bases between. Germline V gene data show CDR1 as LNHDA and CDR2 as SQIVND (reference sequence). The CDR3 DNA reads TGTGCCAGTAGTATAGACCATTCGTCCTACAATGAGCAGTTCTTC. Its protein product is CASSIDHSSYNEQFF.

V and J are TRBV2 and TRBJ1-3; D perhaps matches TRBD1 (5 bases). V lost 2 bases and J lost 2, with 10 bases in between. CDR1 is SNHLY, CDR2 FYNNEI, per germline. CDR3 length equals 15 residues. In DNA, the CDR3 is TGTGCCAGCAGTGAAAGCGGGGCCGCTGGAAACACCATATATTTT. Protein: CASSESGAAGNTIYF.

This chain connects TRBV6-6 to TRBJ1-2; TRBD1 matches 7 bases. The CDR3 extends over 13 amino acids. CDR1 is MNHNY and CDR2 is SVGAGI in the germline V gene (reference sequence). Trimming at V came to 5 bases and at J to 7 bases, leaving 7 bases not matched to a gene. The CDR3 region has the DNA TGTGCCAGCAGTAATGGGGACAGACGTGGCTACACCTTC. Translating it yields CASSNGDRRGYTF.

The genes are TRBV29-1 and TRBJ2-7; 10 positions match TRBD2. The CDR3 sequence is 15 residues long. Germline values: CDR1 SQVTM, CDR2 ANQGSEA. The V and J ends lost 6 bases and 0 bases, in that order; junction bases with no gene match: 8. CDR3 in amino acids: CSVGGASGSSYEQYF. The CDR3 region has the DNA TGCAGCGTGGGGGGGGCTAGCGGGAGCTCCTACGAGCAGTACTTC.

The chain couples TRBV7-9 to TRBJ2-7, with 9 bases lining up with TRBD1. Germline CDR1 and CDR2: SEHNR and FQNEAQ (reference sequence). The CDR3 is made up of 15 amino acids. V was clipped by 5 bases and J by 1 base; unmatched bases: 6. The CDR3 is CASSLQGAGSYEQYF. CDR3 in DNA: TGTGCCAGCAGCCTACAGGGGGCCGGGTCCTACGAGCAGTACTTC.

This clone was seen only a few times. The chain recombines TRBV6-1 with TRBJ2-7, with a weak D call TRBD1 (6 bases). Looked up from germline, CDR1 is MNHNS and CDR2 is SASEGT. V shed 6 bases and J shed 6 bases, with 9 bases lying between them. CDR3 length: 11 residues. CDR3 DNA: TGTGCCAGCAGACAGGGCGCCGAGCAGTACTTC. Protein sequence: CASRQGAEQYF.

The V call is TRBV27, the J call TRBJ2-7; 9 bases fit TRBD2. Germline V gene sequence: CDR1 MNHEY, CDR2 SMNVEV (reference sequence). CDR3 length equals 15 residues. The V gene end was trimmed by 2 bases and the J gene end by 5 bases; junction bases not matched to a gene: 7. The CDR3 DNA follows: TGTGCCAGCAGTTTAGGAAGCGGGGGGATCAACGAGCAGTACTTC. Translated: CASSLGSGGINEQYF.

This clone was recorded at least ten times. V and J are TRBV5-1 and TRBJ2-5, with D unclear. Germline V gene sequence: CDR1 SGHRS, CDR2 YFSETQ. The V and J ends lost 4 bases and 2 bases respectively, with 15 bases between them. The CDR3 is 15 amino acids. DNA for the CDR3: TGCGCCAGCAGCCCGTCCCCGGGTATACAAGAGACCCAGTACTTC. Translated: CASSPSPGIQETQYF.

The rearrangement uses TRBV7-6 and TRBJ2-3, with D possibly matching TRBD2 (6 bases). Deletions cut 6 bases from V and 4 bases from J, with 14 bases between. Germline CDR1 is SGHVS and CDR2 is FNYEAQ. CDR3 size: 14 residues. CDR3: CASSPDGGADTQYF. The CDR3 DNA sequence: TGTGCCAGCAGTCCCGACGGCGGGGCAGATACGCAGTATTTT.

This clone turned up a few times. The chain couples TRBV7-9 to TRBJ2-7; D possibly corresponds to TRBD2 (5 bases). The germline V gene has CDR1 SEHNR and CDR2 FQNEAQ (reference sequence). V lost 5 bases, J lost 4 bases, and 18 bases lay in between. The CDR3 runs 15 residues. The CDR3 nucleotides are TGTGCCAGCAGCCAAGACACCGAAACGGGGTACGAGCAGTACTTC. This gives the protein CASSQDTETGYEQYF.

The gene calls are TRBV4-3 and TRBJ1-1, with a possible D match to TRBD1 (6 bases). Germline loops: CDR1 LGHNA, CDR2 YSLEER. The CDR3 is 14 residues long. Trimming removed 4 bases at V and 3 bases at J, with 12 bases between. For the CDR3, the DNA is TGCGCCAGCAGCCTTAAGGCAGGGGACACTGAAGCTTTCTTT. Its translation is CASSLKAGDTEAFF.

This clone has more than one count but fewer than ten. The chain carries TRBV5-1 and TRBJ1-4; no reliable D call. V was trimmed by 0 bases and J by 0 bases, leaving 3 bases between them. Germline V gene lookup returns CDR1 SGHRS and CDR2 YFSETQ. The CDR3 runs to 14 residues. The chain's CDR3 is CASSLGATNEKLFF. The CDR3, as DNA: TGCGCCAGCAGCTTGGGTGCAACTAATGAAAAACTGTTTTTT.

The chain combines TRBV29-1 with TRBJ2-3; D is unresolved. This CDR3 region has 12 residues. Trimming pared 3 bases from V and 4 bases from J, leaving 8 bases between. From germline, CDR1 is SQVTM and CDR2 ANQGSEA. As DNA, the CDR3 is TGCAGCGTTGATACGGTGGCAGATACGCAGTATTTT. This encodes CSVDTVADTQYF.

The chain recombines TRBV10-3 with TRBJ1-5; a possible D gene is TRBD1 (5 bases). Trimming shortened V by 4 bases and J by 5 bases, and 12 bases separated the two germline ends. CDR1 and CDR2 (germline): ENHRY, SYGVKD. The CDR3 spans 14 residues. In nucleotides, the CDR3 is TGTGCCATCAGTGGAGGGGCGGCCTATCAGCCCCAGCATTTT. It codes for CAISGGAAYQPQHF.

The table lists this clone with many counts. J is TRBJ1-3 and V is TRBV7-9; D perhaps matches TRBD1 (6 bases). Trimming took off 2 bases at V and 3 bases at J, with 14 bases between the two ends. Germline assignment: CDR1 SEHNR and CDR2 FQNEAQ (reference sequence). The CDR3 extends over 16 amino acids. This chain's CDR3 is CASSLSPGTIGNTIYF. CDR3 nucleotide sequence: TGTGCCAGCAGCTTAAGCCCCGGGACAATTGGAAACACCATATATTTT.

This clone was seen only a few times. This rearrangement joins TRBV9 to TRBJ1-2; D not resolved. The CDR3 covers 11 residues. CDR1 and CDR2 from the germline V gene are SGDLS and YYNGEE. V was shortened by 5 bases and J by 4 bases, with 6 bases between the two germline ends. The CDR3 here is CASSNVYGYTF. The DNA of the CDR3 is TGTGCCAGCAGTAACGTCTATGGCTACACCTTC.

The J gene is TRBJ2-3, the V gene TRBV15; 7 nucleotides agree with TRBD1. This CDR3 has 17 residues. CDR1 is LNHNV, CDR2 YYDKDF, per germline (reference sequence). V gave up 3 bases and J gave up 0 bases; unmatched junction bases: 9. The CDR3 nucleotides read TGTGCCACCAGCAGCGGCTCGGGACAGCCTAGCACAGATACGCAGTATTTT. Protein sequence: CATSSGSGQPSTDTQYF.

This clone appeared a few times. The CDR3 region is CSVRQGSTEAFF. CDR3 sequence (DNA): TGCAGCGTAAGACAGGGGAGCACTGAAGCTTTCTTT. The gene calls are TRBV29-1 and TRBJ1-1; 8 nucleotides agree with TRBD1. V dropped 6 bases and J dropped 4; count of bases not matched to a gene: 4. Per the germline V gene, CDR1 is SQVTM and CDR2 is ANQGSEA. The CDR3 has 12 amino acids.

The chain combines TRBV15 with TRBJ2-1, with TRBD2 matching over 13 bases. The germline CDR1 and CDR2 sequences are LNHNV and YYDKDF (reference sequence). The CDR3 is 17 amino acids. V was clipped by 2 bases and J by 4 bases; unmatched bases: 5. The CDR3 DNA reads as TGTGCCACCAGCAGACCGGGACTAGCGGGGAGATACAATGAGCAGTTCTTC. This encodes CATSRPGLAGRYNEQFF. Full variable domain (outside the CDR3, taken from reference TRBV15 and TRBJ2-1): DAMVIQNPRYQVTQFGKPVTLSCSQTLNHNVMYWYQQKSSQAPKLLFHYYDKDFNNEADTPDNFQSRRPNTSFCFLDIRSPGLGDTAMYLCATSRPGLAGRYNEQFFGPGTRLTVL.